This TCR beta chain was recorded in a study of T cells expressing NK-cell markers. Study in general: The authors derived TCR beta repertoires from sorted CD3+CD56+NKG2C+, CD3+CD56+NKG2C- and CD3+CD56-NKG2C+ T cells. Seven sequenced donors out of eight were HCMV-seropositive, one seronegative.

5'RACE template switching with UMIs produced the TCR beta cDNA. TCRdb processed the 5' RACE reads again and assigns one entry to each CDR3 protein, with no DNA. Its clone listing holds a few hundred thousand distinct CDR3 sequences. The CDR3 sequence is 16 residues long. CDR1 and CDR2 (germline): LGHNA, YNFKEQ. What was sequenced was blood T cells: a sorted CD56 or NKG2C T cell subset, CD4+ or CD8+ T cells, or bulk PBMC T cells (not recorded which). The TCR originated in a man aged 18-30 years in good health. The chain links TRBV4-2 to TRBJ2-3; with no DNA, the TCRdb D assignment of TRBD2 cannot be verified. The CDR3 loop is CASRPGREGFTDTQYF.